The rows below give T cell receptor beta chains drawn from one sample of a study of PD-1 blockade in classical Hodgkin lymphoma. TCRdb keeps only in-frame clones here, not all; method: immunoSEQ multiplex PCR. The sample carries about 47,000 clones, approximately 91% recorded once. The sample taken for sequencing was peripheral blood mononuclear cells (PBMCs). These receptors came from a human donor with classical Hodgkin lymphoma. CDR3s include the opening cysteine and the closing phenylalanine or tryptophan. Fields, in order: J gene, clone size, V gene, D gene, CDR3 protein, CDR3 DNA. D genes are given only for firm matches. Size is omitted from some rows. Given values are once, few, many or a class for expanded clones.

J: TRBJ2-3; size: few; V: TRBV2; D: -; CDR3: CASSVVGPDTQYF; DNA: TGTGCCAGCAGTGTTGTGGGTCCAGATACGCAGTATTTT
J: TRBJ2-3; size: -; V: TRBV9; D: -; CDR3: CASSVVSRADTQYF; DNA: TGTGCCAGCAGCGTAGTTAGCAGAGCAGATACGCAGTATTTT
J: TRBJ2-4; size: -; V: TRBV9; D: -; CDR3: CASSGGALAKNIQYF; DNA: TGTGCCAGCAGCGGTGGGGCGCTAGCCAAAAACATTCAGTACTTC
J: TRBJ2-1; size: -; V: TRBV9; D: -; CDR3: CASSVRGDEQFF; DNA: TGTGCCAGCAGCGTTCGGGGCGATGAGCAGTTCTTC
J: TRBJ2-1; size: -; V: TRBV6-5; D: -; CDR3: CASSYSGRGRNEQFF; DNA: TGTGCCAGCAGTTACTCAGGCAGGGGGAGGAATGAGCAGTTCTTC
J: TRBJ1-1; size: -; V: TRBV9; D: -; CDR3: CASSFAGADTEAFF; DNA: TGTGCCAGCAGCTTTGCAGGGGCGGACACTGAAGCTTTCTTT
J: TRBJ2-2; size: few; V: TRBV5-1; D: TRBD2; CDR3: CASSSFREGPGGELFF; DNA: TGCGCCAGCAGCTCCTTCCGGGAGGGCCCGGGCGGGGAGCTGTTTTTT
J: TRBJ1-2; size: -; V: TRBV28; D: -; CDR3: CASSIPDRSGYTF; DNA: TGTGCCAGCAGCATACCGGACAGATCGGGCTACACCTTC
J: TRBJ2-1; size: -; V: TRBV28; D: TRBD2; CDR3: CASSPSLAGNEQFF; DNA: TGTGCCAGCAGTCCCTCGTTAGCGGGGAATGAGCAGTTCTTC
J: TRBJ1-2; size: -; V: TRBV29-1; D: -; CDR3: CSVGGPEGYGYTF; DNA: TGCAGCGTTGGCGGCCCTGAGGGCTATGGCTACACCTTC
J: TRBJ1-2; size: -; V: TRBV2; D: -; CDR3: CASSRDGNYGYTF; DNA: TGTGCCAGCAGTCGGGACGGTAACTATGGCTACACCTTC
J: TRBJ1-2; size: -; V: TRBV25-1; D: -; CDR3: CASSQGDYGYTF; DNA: TGTGCCAGCAGTCAGGGAGACTATGGCTACACCTTC
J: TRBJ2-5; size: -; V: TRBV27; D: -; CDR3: CASSQGLPHTQYF; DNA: TGTGCCAGCAGCCAGGGACTTCCGCACACCCAGTACTTC
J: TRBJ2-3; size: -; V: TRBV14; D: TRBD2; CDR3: CASSQGLAGLYSTDTQYF; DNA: TGTGCCAGCAGCCAGGGACTAGCGGGACTCTATAGCACAGATACGCAGTATTTT
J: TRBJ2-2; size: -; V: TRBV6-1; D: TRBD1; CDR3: CASRSGQARTGELFF; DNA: TGTGCCAGCAGATCCGGACAGGCTCGTACCGGGGAGCTGTTTTTT
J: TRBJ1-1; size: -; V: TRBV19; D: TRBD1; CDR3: CASIQGQGYTEAFF; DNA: TGTGCCAGTATCCAGGGACAGGGGTACACTGAAGCTTTCTTT
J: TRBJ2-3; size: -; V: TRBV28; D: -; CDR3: CASSWGLAGYTDTQYF; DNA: TGTGCCAGCAGTTGGGGGCTAGCAGGGTACACAGATACGCAGTATTTT
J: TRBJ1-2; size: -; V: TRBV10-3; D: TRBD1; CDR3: CAINRIKGQGKGDGYTF; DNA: TGTGCCATCAATAGAATCAAGGGACAGGGGAAGGGGGATGGCTACACCTTC
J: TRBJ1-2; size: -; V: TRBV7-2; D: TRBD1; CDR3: CASSPQRQGYYGYTF; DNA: TGTGCCAGCAGCCCCCAGAGACAGGGTTACTATGGCTACACCTTC
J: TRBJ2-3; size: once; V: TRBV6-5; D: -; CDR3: CASSPPGTDTQYF; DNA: TGTGCCAGCAGTCCCCCCGGCACAGATACGCAGTATTTT
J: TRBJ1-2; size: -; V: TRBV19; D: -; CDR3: CASSPGGGAIYGYTF; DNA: TGTGCCAGTAGCCCCGGTGGGGGGGCGATTTATGGCTACACCTTC
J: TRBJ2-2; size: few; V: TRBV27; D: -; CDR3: CASSWVENTGELFF; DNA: TGTGCCAGCAGTTGGGTGGAGAACACCGGGGAGCTGTTTTTT
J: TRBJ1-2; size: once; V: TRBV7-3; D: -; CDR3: CASSRDTGYGYTF; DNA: TGTGCCAGCAGCCGGGACACGGGCTATGGCTACACCTTC
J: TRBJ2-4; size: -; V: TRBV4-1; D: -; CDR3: CASSQDPGRAKNIQYF; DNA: TGCGCCAGCAGCCAAGATCCGGGGAGGGCCAAAAACATTCAGTACTTC
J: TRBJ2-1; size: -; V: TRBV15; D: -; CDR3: CATSRDRTSTMRQFF; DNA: TGTGCCACCAGCAGAGATCGGACTTCTACAATGAGGCAGTTCTTC
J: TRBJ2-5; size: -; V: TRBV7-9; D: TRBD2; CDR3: CASRTSGSETQYF; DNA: TGTGCCAGCAGGACTAGCGGGAGTGAGACCCAGTACTTC
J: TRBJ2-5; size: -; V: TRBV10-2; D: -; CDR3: CASSAGRETQYF; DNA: TGCGCCAGCAGTGCTGGACGGGAGACCCAGTACTTC
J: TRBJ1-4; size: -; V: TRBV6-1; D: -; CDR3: CASSVLRGYNEKLFF; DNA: TGTGCCAGCAGTGTTTTGAGAGGTTATAATGAAAAACTGTTTTTT
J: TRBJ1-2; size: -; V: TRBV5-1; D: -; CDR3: CASSLDNYGYTF; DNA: TGCGCCAGCAGCTTGGATAACTATGGCTACACCTTC
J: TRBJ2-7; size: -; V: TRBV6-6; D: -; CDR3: CASSKGTPSAYEQYF; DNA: TGTGCCAGCAGTAAAGGGACTCCTAGCGCCTACGAGCAGTACTTC
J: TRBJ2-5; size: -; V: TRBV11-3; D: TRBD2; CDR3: CASRHSKSSGSSATQYF; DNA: TGTGCCAGCAGACATTCTAAAAGTAGCGGGAGTTCGGCGACCCAGTACTTC
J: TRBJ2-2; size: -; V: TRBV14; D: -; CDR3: CASSPLTYGAGELFF; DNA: TGTGCCAGCAGCCCTTTGACTTATGGGGCCGGGGAGCTGTTTTTT
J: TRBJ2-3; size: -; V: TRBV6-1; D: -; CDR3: CASSLISGTQYF; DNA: TGTGCCAGCAGCCTTATTTCGGGGACGCAGTATTTT
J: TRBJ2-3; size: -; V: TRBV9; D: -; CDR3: CASSKTSSPSTDTQYF; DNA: TGTGCCAGCAGCAAAACTAGCTCCCCTAGCACAGATACGCAGTATTTT
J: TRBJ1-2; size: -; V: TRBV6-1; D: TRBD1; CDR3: CASRETGGYGYTF; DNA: TGTGCCAGCAGAGAGACAGGGGGGTATGGCTACACCTTC
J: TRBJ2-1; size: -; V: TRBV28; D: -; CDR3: CASSPMWGGRSYNEQFF; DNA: TGTGCCAGCAGTCCAATGTGGGGCGGTAGGTCCTACAATGAGCAGTTCTTC
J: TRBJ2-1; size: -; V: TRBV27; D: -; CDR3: CASSQAGSEQFF; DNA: TGTGCCAGCAGCCAGGCGGGGAGTGAGCAGTTCTTC
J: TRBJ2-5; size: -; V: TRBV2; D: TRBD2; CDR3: CASSGLAGLKRETQYF; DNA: TGTGCCAGCAGTGGCTTAGCGGGGCTGAAAAGGGAGACCCAGTACTTC
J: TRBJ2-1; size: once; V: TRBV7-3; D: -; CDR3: CASSLTGNEQFF; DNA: TGTGCCAGCAGCTTAACAGGCAATGAGCAGTTCTTC
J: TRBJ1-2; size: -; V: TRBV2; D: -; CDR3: CASSDSGAAYGYTF; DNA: TGTGCCAGCAGCGATTCGGGAGCAGCCTATGGCTACACCTTC
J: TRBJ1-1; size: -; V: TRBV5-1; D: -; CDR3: CASKVRDTENTEAFF; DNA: TGCGCCAGCAAGGTCAGGGACACGGAGAACACTGAAGCTTTCTTT
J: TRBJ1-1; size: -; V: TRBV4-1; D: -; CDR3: CASSQGSGEAEAFF; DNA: TGCGCCAGCAGCCAAGGGTCAGGGGAGGCTGAAGCTTTCTTT
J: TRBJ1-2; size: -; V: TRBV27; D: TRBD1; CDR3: CASGRDSSVSYGYTF; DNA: TGTGCCAGCGGTCGGGACAGCTCCGTTTCCTATGGCTACACCTTC
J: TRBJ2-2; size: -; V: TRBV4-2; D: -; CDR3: CASSQDQNTGELFF; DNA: TGTGCCAGCAGCCAAGATCAGAACACCGGGGAGCTGTTTTTT
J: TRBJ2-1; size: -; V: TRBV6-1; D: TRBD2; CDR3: CASSEETSGTYNEQFF; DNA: TGTGCCAGCAGTGAAGAGACTAGCGGGACCTACAATGAGCAGTTCTTC
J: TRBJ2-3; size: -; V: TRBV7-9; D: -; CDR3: CASSLAGGTDTQYF; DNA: TGTGCCAGCAGCTTAGCTGGAGGCACAGATACGCAGTATTTT
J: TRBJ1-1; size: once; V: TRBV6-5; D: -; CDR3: CASSYSAGTAFF; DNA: TGTGCCAGCAGTTACTCGGCAGGGACGGCTTTCTTT
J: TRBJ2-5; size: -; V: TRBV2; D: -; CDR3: CASSESRKETQYF; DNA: TGTGCCAGCAGTGAGTCCAGGAAAGAGACCCAGTACTTC